This T cell receptor (beta chain) was documented in a study of blood T cell repertoires in COVID-19. Across the study: Donors in the United States, Italy and Spain gave samples during acute or convalescent COVID-19. Nucleic acid was either cDNA or gDNA, and it came from T cells, B-cell-depleted T cells, or PBMCs.

Methods used by the authors: Scientists estimated how many nucleated cells there were by amplifying reference gene primers. The assay was immunoSEQ multiplex PCR, and TCRdb's table has in-frame clones only and misses some. D and trimming come from the DNA, and the V and J calls and clone size come from that table. The repertoire holds about 150,000 clones, with around 84% as singletons. Sequencing used peripheral blood. The receptor comes from a man aged 70 or older with acute or convalescent COVID-19.

CDR3 nucleotides: TGTGCCAGCAGCCGAGCGGACAGGGGCCCATATGGCTACACCTTC. This codes for CASSRADRGPYGYTF. This chain uses TRBV7-9 with TRBJ1-2; 9 nucleotides match TRBD1. Germline assignment: CDR1 SEHNR and CDR2 FQNEAQ (reference sequence). The length of the CDR3 is 15 residues. With V trimmed by 5 bases and J by 5 bases, 9 bases remained unmatched.